Each of the 12 T cell receptor beta chains below was sequenced from the same sample in a study of CD8+CD57+ T cells in acquired aplastic anemia. The template used for profiling TCR beta VDJ and CDR3 was genomic DNA. MiXCR, run by TCRdb on the reads, gives a single entry per CDR3 protein. This sample has around 230,000 distinct CDR3 sequences, with over 60% found just once. Sequencing input: sorted CD4+, CD8+, or CD8+CD57+ T cells (not recorded which) from PBMCs. These receptors all stem from a human donor in good health.

This chain connects TRBV5-1 to TRBJ2-7; D may be TRBD1 (6 bases). Trimming took off 0 bases at V and 0 bases at J, with 13 bases between the two ends. The length of the CDR3 is 16 residues. Germline V lookup: CDR1 SGHRS, CDR2 YFSETQ. Written as DNA, the CDR3 is TGCGCCAGCAGCTTGGCTTGGGACACCAACTCCTACGAGCAGTACTTC. Translation: CASSLAWDTNSYEQYF.

This clonotype showed up just once. One end of the junction varies from germline; a read error may be responsible. The rearrangement uses TRBV24-1 and TRBJ2-2; D may match TRBD1 or TRBD2 (5 bases each). Germline V gene sequence: CDR1 KGHDR, CDR2 SFDVKD. This CDR3 has 17 amino acids. The CDR3 loop is CTTSDLSMRGDTGELFF. The CDR3 region has the DNA TGTACCACCAGCGATTTGAGCATGCGAGGGGACACCGGGGAGCTGTTTTTT.

The V gene is TRBV7-3, the J gene TRBJ2-2, with D perhaps given as TRBD1 or TRBD2 (6 bases each). CDR1 and CDR2 (germline): SGHTA, FQGTGA. Between the trimmed V and J ends, which lost 3 bases and 7 bases, there was a span of 12 bases. The CDR3 consists of 14 residues. Written as DNA, the CDR3 is TGTGCCAGCAGCTTGGCCCGGGGGCACGGGGAGCTGTTTTTT. Its translation: CASSLARGHGELFF.

This clonotype was found a few times. The genes are TRBV24-1 and TRBJ2-3, with 7 bases that match TRBD2. This CDR3 contains 15 residues. V shed 5 bases and J 0 bases; nucleotides not matched to a gene: 4. Looked up from germline, CDR1 is KGHDR and CDR2 is SFDVKD. The CDR3 loop reads CATSAPSGSTDTQYF. CDR3 sequence (DNA): TGTGCCACCAGTGCCCCTAGCGGCAGCACAGATACGCAGTATTTT.

The chain links TRBV5-1 to TRBJ2-3, with D possibly matching TRBD2 (6 bases). V lost 0 bases, J lost 2 bases, and 10 bases lay in between. CDR3 size: 15 residues. Germline V gene lookup returns CDR1 SGHRS and CDR2 YFSETQ. In nucleotides, the CDR3 is TGCGCCAGCAGCTTGGCGCTAGCGAACACAGATACGCAGTATTTT. It specifies CASSLALANTDTQYF. Together with reference TRBV5-1 and TRBJ2-3, the CDR3 gives the full variable domain: KAGVTQTPRYLIKTRGQQVTLSCSPISGHRSVSWYQQTPGQGLQFLFEYFSETQRNKGNFPGRFSGRQFSNSRSEMNVSTLELGDSALYLCASSLALANTDTQYFGPGTRLTVL.

The chain links TRBV10-1 to TRBJ1-2; the D is unclear. V gave up 4 bases and J gave up 4 bases, with 10 bases separating them. From germline, CDR1 is WNHNN and CDR2 SYGVQD (reference sequence). The CDR3 runs 13 residues. The CDR3 DNA reads as TGCGCCAGCAGTGCGGGCAGCTTCTATGGCTACACCTTC. It translates to CASSAGSFYGYTF.

This sequence joins TRBV5-1 and TRBJ2-7, with 10 bases that match TRBD2. Germline assignment: CDR1 SGHRS and CDR2 YFSETQ. V dropped 5 bases and J dropped 3; count of bases not matched to a gene: 11. The CDR3 runs 16 residues. The CDR3 here is CASSYSLAGANYEQYF. In nucleotides, the CDR3 is TGCGCCAGCAGTTATAGTCTAGCGGGGGCGAACTACGAGCAGTACTTC.

The DNA of the CDR3 is TGCAGTGCTAGTACGGCAGAAAATCAGCCCCAGCATTTT. Translation: CSASTAENQPQHF. V usage is TRBV20-1 and J usage is TRBJ1-5; no definite D call. The CDR3 runs 13 residues. The V end was cut by 3 bases, the J end by 4 bases, with 10 bases between. Germline V gene data show CDR1 as DFQATT and CDR2 as SNEGSKA (reference sequence).

The chain recombines TRBV29-1 with TRBJ1-3; TRBD1 agrees at 7 bases. Germline V gives CDR1 SQVTM, CDR2 ANQGSEA. This CDR3 has 13 residues. The V and J ends lost 7 bases and 1 base, in that order; junction bases with no gene match: 4. The CDR3 reads CSAVTGSGNTIYF. CDR3 DNA: TGCAGCGCCGTGACAGGGTCTGGAAACACCATATATTTT.

The rearrangement joins TRBV7-9 to TRBJ2-7; D unresolved. The CDR3 totals 12 residues. The ends were cut back, 5 bases at V and 6 bases at J, with 11 bases in the middle. Per the germline V gene, CDR1 is SEHNR and CDR2 is FQNEAQ (reference sequence). For the CDR3, the DNA is TGTGCCAGCAGCCTATTCTCTGGCGAGCAGTACTTC. Translated, it gives CASSLFSGEQYF.

Worth noting for this clonotype: A clone one base away is much larger, so this may be a read error. J is TRBJ2-7 and V is TRBV20-1, with 10 bases lining up with TRBD1. This CDR3 is 16 amino acids long. Trimming took 5 bases from V and 1 from J; bases not matched to a gene: 11. In germline, CDR1 is DFQATT, CDR2 SNEGSKA (reference sequence). CDR3 nucleotide sequence: TGCAGTGCTGGGGGATTGGACAGGGGGATTTCCTACGAGCAGTACTTC. This codes for CSAGGLDRGISYEQYF.

This chain joins TRBV15 and TRBJ2-1; D possibly corresponds to TRBD2 (5 bases). This CDR3 is built from 15 residues. V was trimmed by 0 bases and J by 2 bases, leaving 8 bases between them. Germline V CDR1 and CDR2: LNHNV, YYDKDF (reference sequence). In nucleotides, the CDR3 is TGTGCCACCAGCAGAGATCGGACTCCCTACAATGAGCAGTTCTTC. Translation: CATSRDRTPYNEQFF.